This T cell receptor (beta chain) was captured by sequencing in a study of T cell responses to AZD1222 COVID-19 vaccine (dated by TCRdb to the early 2020s). At the level of the whole study: A total of about 240 trial participants underwent TCR sequencing, of whom around 200 received two doses of AZD1222 and about 25 received two doses of the MenACWY control vaccine. Trial participants were enrolled by age into subgroups of 18-55, 56-69 and 70-plus years, and around 150, 29 and 61 TCR-sequenced participants, respectively, were included in these subgroups. What the research found in general, with its limitations: Reportedly, almost half of the unique spike-specific TCRs recognized epitopes lying outside the regions that are mutated in the B.1.351 and B.1.1.7 variants. Most participants were white British and females outnumbered males, and the authors suggested that clonal diversity may have been underestimated. The 56-69-year group was small, and its depth increase did not reach significance, likely because of low power. Because no samples from the day 14 peak response were available, repertoires could be characterized only after the peak T cell response. After two AZD1222 doses, spike-specific TCR breadth and depth were significantly higher than at day 0 and than in MenACWY recipients. Only five to seven AZD1222 recipients were SARS-CoV-2 seropositive at baseline, limiting conclusions about previously exposed vaccinees. CD4 TCRs associated with the vaccine covered the entire spike protein, and the dominant responses were in regions 160-218 and 743-854.

To note about this clone: The antigen it binds to is not known. No base qualities exist here, and no much larger clone lies one base off it.

The germline V gene gives CDR1 as SGHRS and CDR2 as YFSETQ. V is cut by 0 bases and J by 5 bases, and the space between the germline ends is 17 bases. The CDR3 starts with the cysteine, ends with the phenylalanine, and has 16 residues. The only DNA kept is the CDR3, 48 bases in frame from the first base. This specimen's time point label, per the study, means: about 28 days (+/-7) after the second vaccine dose. AZD1222 recipients given second doses at about 4 weeks or at about 12 weeks were pooled, since spike-specific TCR depth and breadth were not found to differ between the two schedules. Vaccinee samples came from UK trials COV001 and COV002, including a single-blind randomized controlled phase 2/3 trial of AZD1222 (ChAdOx1 nCoV-19) in healthy adults. For TCRbeta chain sequencing, PBMC samples from trial participants were taken at day 0 and at day 28 after the second dose. The CDR3 regions of human TCRbeta chains were subjected to immunosequencing. Per the authors' processing: Repertoire TCRs were matched against a reference library of SARS-CoV-2-specific TCRs generated with the MIRA antigen-specificity platform. Breadth was defined as the fraction of unique TCRs that were SARS-CoV-2-associated. Depth was defined as the fraction of total T cells that were SARS-CoV-2-associated. Using the MIRA data, each spike-specific TCR was assigned both to the spike region to which the TCR was reactive and to a CD4 or CD8 class. Log10-transformed breadth and depth values were compared by one-way ANOVA with Sidak's multiple comparisons tests. The immuneACCESS repertoire file appears here via TCRdb, limited to in-frame rearrangements. These files lack a portion of the clones; in checked studies, under half of the deficit traces to unresolved V genes, and the cause of the others is not known. V, J and clone size derive from that table, while D and trimming were established from the DNA sequence. Here the sample has tens of thousands of clones; over 60% occur a single time. The ten largest clones capture 47% of the sample.

Material: peripheral blood, obtained 28 days after the second AZD1222 dose. The chain couples TRBV5-1 to TRBJ2-5; the D gene is perhaps TRBD2, from 5 matching bases. The TCR originated in an adult who received the AZD1222 COVID-19 vaccine. The bases read TGCGCCAGCAGCTTGGACGGCTCCTTAGGCGGGGAGACCCAGTACTTC. This sequence encodes CASSLDGSLGGETQYF.